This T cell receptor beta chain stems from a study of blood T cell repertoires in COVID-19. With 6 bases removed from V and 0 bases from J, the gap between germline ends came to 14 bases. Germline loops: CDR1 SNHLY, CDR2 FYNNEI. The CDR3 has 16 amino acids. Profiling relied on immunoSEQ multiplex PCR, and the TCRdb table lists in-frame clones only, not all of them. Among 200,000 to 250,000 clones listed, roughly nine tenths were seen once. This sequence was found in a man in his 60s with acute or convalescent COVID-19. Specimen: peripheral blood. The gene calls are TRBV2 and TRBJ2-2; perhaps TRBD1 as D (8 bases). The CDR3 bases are TGTGCCAGCAGACCAACAGGGGGGGCGAACACCGGGGAGCTGTTTTTT. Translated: CASRPTGGANTGELFF.